The 32 T cell receptor beta chains below all came from one sample that was sequenced in a study of sequential checkpoint blockade in melanoma. Stated treatment: randomized to nivolumab then ipilimumab (arm A) or the reverse (arm B). Assay used: immunoSEQ multiplex PCR; TCRdb lists only in-frame clones, some missing. The sample lists more than 15,000 clones; approximately 72% were seen once. Sample: CD8+ T cells sorted from blood (inferred from file names), taken from a patient given nivolumab and ipilimumab in sequence. These receptors were taken from a human donor with melanoma.

This clone was observed a handful of times. This chain links TRBV7-9 with TRBJ1-2; 8 bases are a match to TRBD1. The length of the CDR3 is 14 residues. V gave up 1 base and J gave up 4 bases; unmatched junction bases: 2. Germline assignment: CDR1 SEHNR and CDR2 FQNEAQ (reference sequence). CDR3 region: CASSLGDRGYGYTF. In DNA form, the CDR3 reads TGTGCCAGCAGCTTAGGAGACAGGGGCTATGGCTACACCTTC.

V and J are TRBV29-1 and TRBJ2-2; D not resolved. The CDR3 consists of 11 residues. V lost 6 bases and J 3 bases, leaving 5 bases between the germline ends. Germline CDR1 SQVTM, CDR2 ANQGSEA. The chain's CDR3 is CSVEYTGELFF. CDR3 in DNA: TGCAGCGTCGAGTACACCGGGGAGCTGTTTTTT.

This clone is medium-sized. The chain couples TRBV12-5 to TRBJ1-3; the D is unclear. The germline V and J ends were trimmed by 6 bases and 1 base, with 7 bases remaining between them. This CDR3 comprises 13 residues. Per germline, CDR1 LGHNT and CDR2 FRNRAP. CDR3 DNA sequence: TGTGCTAGTGGGTCGGGGTCTGGAAACACCATATATTTT. It is translated as CASGSGSGNTIYF.

This clone appeared a few times. The chain has TRBV5-6 and TRBJ1-1; no definite D call. The CDR3 runs to 12 residues. From germline, CDR1 is SGHDT and CDR2 YYEEEE. The V end was cut by 0 bases, the J end by 5 bases, with 5 bases between. CDR3 protein: CASSLVRTEAFF. In DNA, the CDR3 is TGTGCCAGCAGCTTGGTACGGACTGAAGCTTTCTTT. Based on the CDR3 plus reference TRBV5-6 and TRBJ1-1, the full variable domain is DAGVTQSPTHLIKTRGQQVTLRCSPKSGHDTVSWYQQALGQGPQFIFQYYEEEERQRGNFPDRFSGHQFPNYSSELNVNALLLGDSALYLCASSLVRTEAFFGQGTRLTVV.

The chain links TRBV28 to TRBJ2-5; 8 nucleotides match TRBD1. TRBJ2-7 explains the end of the DNA better; the J call may be wrong. The CDR3 has 15 amino acids. CDR1 MDHEN and CDR2 SYDVKM come from the germline V gene. CDR3 coding DNA: TGTGCCAGCAGTTTTGTCTTGGGACAGGCCTACGAGCAGTACTTC. It translates to CASSFVLGQAYEQYF.

The chain uses TRBV9 and TRBJ1-1, with 7 bases fitting TRBD1. With V trimmed by 3 bases and J by 0 bases, 8 bases remained unmatched. The CDR3 covers 16 residues. Germline-derived CDR1 and CDR2 are SGDLS and YYNGEE. DNA for the CDR3: TGTGCCAGCAGCGCAGGGACAGCACCTTTGAACACTGAAGCTTTCTTT. This sequence encodes CASSAGTAPLNTEAFF. Combining the CDR3 with reference TRBV9 and TRBJ1-1 gives the whole variable domain DSGVTQTPKHLITATGQRVTLRCSPRSGDLSVYWYQQSLDQGLQFLIQYYNGEERAKGNILERFSAQQFPDLHSELNLSSLELGDSALYFCASSAGTAPLNTEAFFGQGTRLTVV.

A few counts support this clone. The chain is built from TRBV14 and TRBJ1-2, with D unresolved. This CDR3 has 14 residues. Trimming cost V 0 bases and J 2 bases, with 7 bases left between them. The germline CDR1 and CDR2 sequences are SGHDN and FVKESK. CDR3 loop: CASSQDRGNYGYTF. DNA of the CDR3: TGTGCCAGCAGCCAAGACCGAGGGAACTATGGCTACACCTTC.

This chain uses TRBV5-5 with TRBJ2-7; weak D call: TRBD2 (6 bases). Per germline, CDR1 SGHKS and CDR2 YYEKEE (reference sequence). This CDR3 contains 14 residues. V gave up 4 bases and J gave up 2 bases, with 13 bases separating them. The CDR3 spells CASSPGREAYEQYF. The CDR3 nucleotides read TGTGCCAGCAGCCCCGGCAGGGAGGCCTACGAGCAGTACTTC. Full variable domain (outside the CDR3, taken from reference TRBV5-5 and TRBJ2-7): DAGVTQSPTHLIKTRGQQVTLRCSPISGHKSVSWYQQVLGQGPQFIFQYYEKEERGRGNFPDRFSARQFPNYSSELNVNALLLGDSALYLCASSPGREAYEQYFGPGTRLTVT.

The CDR3 reads CASSFGQGERAQHF. CDR3 coding DNA: TGTGCCAGCAGTTTCGGACAGGGAGAGAGGGCCCAGCATTTT. This rearrangement joins TRBV7-9 to TRBJ1-5; 8 nucleotides match TRBD1. With V trimmed by 6 bases and J by 11 bases, 12 bases remained unmatched. Germline assignment: CDR1 SEHNR and CDR2 FQNEAQ (reference sequence). The CDR3 totals 14 residues.

This clone occurred a few times. J is TRBJ2-7 and V is TRBV7-9, with D hard to call. The CDR3 covers 14 residues. Trimming cost V 4 bases and J 1 base, with 11 bases left between them. CDR1 is SEHNR and CDR2 is FQNEAQ in the germline V gene (reference sequence). The CDR3 nucleotides read TGTGCCAGCAGCTCCACCTCACTTTCCTACGAGCAGTACTTC. Protein sequence: CASSSTSLSYEQYF.

The chain is built from TRBV2 and TRBJ2-7; 10 nucleotides match TRBD2. The V gene end was trimmed by 7 bases and the J gene end by 4 bases; junction bases not matched to a gene: 16. This CDR3 spans 17 amino acids. CDR1 and CDR2 (germline): SNHLY, FYNNEI. The CDR3 coding sequence is TGTGCCAGCACTCGAGGAGCTAGCGGGAGTAATCTATACGAGCAGTACTTC. This codes for CASTRGASGSNLYEQYF.

The rearrangement links TRBV6-5 to TRBJ1-2; unclear D gene. Germline V gene data show CDR1 as MNHEY and CDR2 as SVGAGI. This CDR3 spans 13 amino acids. V was shortened by 8 bases and J by 0 bases, with 10 bases between the two germline ends. The CDR3 protein is CASREGANYGYTF. As DNA, the CDR3 is TGTGCCAGCCGCGAGGGAGCTAACTATGGCTACACCTTC.

This clone was detected once. Compared with germline, one end of the junction differs, possibly owing to a read error. This chain connects TRBV5-6 to TRBJ2-7; 14 nucleotides line up with TRBD2. Per germline, CDR1 SGHDT and CDR2 YYEEEE. The CDR3 loop spans 14 amino acids. In nucleotides, the CDR3 is TGTGCCAGCACCTCGGGACTAGCGGGGGCTCCAATGGGCTTC. It is translated as CASTSGLAGAPMGF. Variable domain in full (rest from reference TRBV5-6 and TRBJ2-7): DAGVTQSPTHLIKTRGQQVTLRCSPKSGHDTVSWYQQALGQGPQFIFQYYEEEERQRGNFPDRFSGHQFPNYSSELNVNALLLGDSALYLCASTSGLAGAPMGFGPGTRLTVT.

V and J are TRBV6-1 and TRBJ1-5; D perhaps matches TRBD1 (6 bases). CDR1 is MNHNS, CDR2 SASEGT, per germline. This CDR3 region has 15 residues. V lost 6 bases, J lost 4 bases, and 16 bases lay in between. The CDR3 bases are TGTGCCAGCAGGGGACACCGGGGGGGTAATCAGCCCCAGCATTTT. It codes for CASRGHRGGNQPQHF.

The rearrangement uses TRBV2 and TRBJ1-3, with D hard to call. Germline V gene data show CDR1 as SNHLY and CDR2 as FYNNEI. The CDR3 is made up of 15 amino acids. Trimming cost V 7 bases and J 0 bases, with 13 bases left between them. The CDR3 DNA follows: TGTGCCAGCACGTCGCGGCCAATCTCTGGAAACACCATATATTTT. Protein: CASTSRPISGNTIYF.

The chain couples TRBV4-2 to TRBJ2-6, with D tentatively TRBD1 (6 bases). The ends were cut back, 2 bases at V and 0 bases at J, with 14 bases in the middle. This CDR3 comprises 18 residues. From germline, CDR1 is LGHNA and CDR2 YNFKEQ. The CDR3 reads CASSQNTGSFSGANVLTF. The CDR3 DNA reads as TGTGCCAGCAGCCAAAACACAGGGAGTTTCTCTGGGGCCAACGTCCTGACTTTC.

The chain employs TRBV29-1 and TRBJ1-3; possible D gene TRBD1, 5 bases. This CDR3 has 14 residues. V dropped 7 bases and J dropped 6 bases, with 19 bases sitting between them. Germline V CDR1 and CDR2: SQVTM, ANQGSEA. In nucleotides, the CDR3 is TGCAGCGCCGGACACCACGACCAGGAAAACACCATATATTTT. It encodes CSAGHHDQENTIYF. The entire variable domain, with the rest obtained from reference TRBV29-1 and TRBJ1-3, is as follows: SAVISQKPSRDICQRGTSLTIQCQVDSQVTMMFWYRQQPGQSLTLIATANQGSEATYESGFVIDKFPISRPNLTFSTLTVSNMSPEDSSIYLCSAGHHDQENTIYFGEGSWLTVV.

The rearrangement links TRBV10-3 to TRBJ1-5; TRBD1 matches 8 bases. J gave up 5 bases and V 10 bases, and 7 bases lay outside the gene matches. Germline V lookup: CDR1 ENHRY, CDR2 SYGVKD. This CDR3 has 13 residues. CDR3 in amino acids: CATSGGLDQPQHF. As DNA, the CDR3 is TGTGCCACCTCAGGGGGCCTGGATCAGCCCCAGCATTTT.

The chain combines TRBV6-1 with TRBJ2-1; 7 bases match TRBD2. Trimming at V came to 7 bases and at J to 4 bases, leaving 7 bases not matched to a gene. This CDR3 contains 14 residues. From germline, CDR1 is MNHNS and CDR2 SASEGT. The CDR3 region is CASKGGRLYNEQFF. CDR3 nucleotide sequence: TGTGCCAGCAAAGGCGGGAGACTTTACAATGAGCAGTTCTTC.

The chain links TRBV28 to TRBJ2-7; a weak D match, TRBD2 (6 bases). CDR1 and CDR2 (germline): MDHEN, SYDVKM. V lost 8 bases and J 1 base, leaving 6 bases between the germline ends. The CDR3 length is 11 residues. The CDR3 region is CASGGSYEQYF. CDR3 in DNA: TGTGCCAGCGGGGGGTCCTACGAGCAGTACTTC.

This chain uses TRBV27 with TRBJ2-7; a possible D gene is TRBD1 (6 bases). The CDR3 runs 11 residues. Germline V CDR1 and CDR2: MNHEY, SMNVEV (reference sequence). The CDR3 loop reads CTASQGNEQYF. The CDR3 bases are TGTACCGCTTCACAGGGCAACGAGCAGTACTTC.

The genes are TRBV2 and TRBJ2-7; D unclear. Germline V gene lookup returns CDR1 SNHLY and CDR2 FYNNEI. V lost 6 bases, J lost 3 bases, and 6 bases lay in between. The CDR3 consists of 11 residues. CDR3 bases: TGTGCCAGCAGGGAATACTACGAGCAGTACTTC. Translated, it gives CASREYYEQYF.

The chain has TRBV2 and TRBJ1-2; D unresolved. V lost 3 bases and J 5 bases, leaving 10 bases between the germline ends. CDR1 is SNHLY, CDR2 FYNNEI, per germline. The CDR3 has 13 residues. The CDR3 sequence: CASSEEEGYGYTF. The CDR3 nucleotides are TGTGCCAGCAGTGAGGAGGAGGGTTATGGCTACACCTTC. Filled out from reference TRBV2 and TRBJ1-2, the complete variable domain reads EPEVTQTPSHQVTQMGQEVILRCVPISNHLYFYWYRQILGQKVEFLVSFYNNEISEKSEIFDDQFSVERPDGSNFTLKIRSTKLEDSAMYFCASSEEEGYGYTFGSGTRLTVV.

V and J are TRBV6-4 and TRBJ1-4; possibly TRBD1 for D (5 bases). The V gene lost 4 bases and the J gene lost 8 bases, with 20 bases spanning the gap. Germline V gene data show CDR1 as MRHNA and CDR2 as SNTAGT. The CDR3 consists of 16 residues. CDR3 amino acids: CASSGIMQGSHEKLFF. The CDR3 nucleotides read TGTGCCAGCAGTGGAATAATGCAGGGTTCTCACGAAAAACTGTTTTTT.

The V gene is TRBV6-6, the J gene TRBJ1-1; 10 positions agree with TRBD1. Trimming cost V 5 bases and J 6 bases; bases outside gene matches: 6. This CDR3 contains 14 residues. Germline V lookup: CDR1 MNHNY, CDR2 SVGAGI (reference sequence). The CDR3: CASSGGQGISEAFF. CDR3 in DNA: TGTGCCAGCAGTGGGGGACAGGGGATCTCTGAAGCTTTCTTT.

The chain joins TRBV28 to TRBJ2-1; 11 bases align to TRBD2. The CDR3 consists of 16 residues. V lost 3 bases to trimming and J lost 6 bases; unmatched junction nucleotides: 7. In germline, CDR1 is MDHEN, CDR2 SYDVKM. The CDR3 nucleotides are TGTGCCAGCAGTTTCTCACTAGCGGGAGCGACCAATGAGCAGTTCTTC. Protein: CASSFSLAGATNEQFF. The full variable domain, in which reference TRBV28 and TRBJ2-1 provide the parts outside the CDR3, is DVKVTQSSRYLVKRTGEKVFLECVQDMDHENMFWYRQDPGLGLRLIYFSYDVKMKEKGDIPEGYSVSREKKERFSLILESASTNQTSMYLCASSFSLAGATNEQFFGPGTRLTVL.

The V and J genes are TRBV6-6 and TRBJ1-2, with a weak D call TRBD1 (5 bases). CDR3 length: 13 residues. CDR1 is MNHNY and CDR2 is SVGAGI in the germline V gene (reference sequence). CDR3 in amino acids: CVTGLGGRASYTF. The CDR3 DNA is TGTGTCACCGGGCTGGGGGGAAGGGCGAGCTACACCTTC.

The chain carries TRBV7-8 and TRBJ2-7; unclear D gene. Germline CDR1 reads SGHVS; CDR2 reads FQNEAQ. Trimming pared 4 bases from V and 3 bases from J, leaving 13 bases between. CDR3 length: 14 residues. CDR3 nucleotide sequence: TGTGCCAGCAGCTCCCTCCGCGGAAACTACGAGCAGTACTTC. It translates to CASSSLRGNYEQYF.

This clone was seen a single time. The chain has TRBV5-1 and TRBJ2-6, with D maybe TRBD2 (5 bases). The V gene's germline CDR1 is SGHRS and CDR2 YFSETQ. The CDR3 has 18 residues. V was clipped by 0 bases and J by 2 bases, with 15 bases between them. The DNA for the CDR3 is TGCGCCAGCAGCTTGGGTCGGGGAGCGTACGCTGGGGCCAACGTCCTGACTTTC. Residues: CASSLGRGAYAGANVLTF. Drawing the rest from reference TRBV5-1 and TRBJ2-6, the complete variable domain is KAGVTQTPRYLIKTRGQQVTLSCSPISGHRSVSWYQQTPGQGLQFLFEYFSETQRNKGNFPGRFSGRQFSNSRSEMNVSTLELGDSALYLCASSLGRGAYAGANVLTFGAGSRLTVL.

The V gene is TRBV27, the J gene TRBJ2-7; 7 nucleotides line up with TRBD2. The ends lost 4 bases at V and 5 bases at J; junction bases unmatched: 5. CDR1 and CDR2 (germline): MNHEY, SMNVEV (reference sequence). The CDR3 is 13 amino acids. CDR3 bases: TGTGCCAGCAGTTCAGGGAGGGCCGACGAGCAGTACTTC. Its protein product is CASSSGRADEQYF.

This rearrangement joins TRBV6-4 to TRBJ2-7; 7 nucleotides match TRBD2. Germline CDR1 MRHNA, CDR2 SNTAGT. V lost 6 bases and J lost 2; bases outside the gene matches: 10. CDR3 length equals 15 residues. The CDR3 DNA reads as TGTGCCAGCAGCCCCGGGGGGATAAAGGCCTACGAGCAGTACTTC. It is translated as CASSPGGIKAYEQYF.

V and J are TRBV6-6 and TRBJ2-7; 8 bases agree with TRBD2. There are 15 residues in the CDR3. The V segment lost 7 bases and the J segment 2 bases; nucleotides outside the gene matches: 10. Looked up from germline, CDR1 is MNHNY and CDR2 is SVGAGI (reference sequence). CDR3 sequence reads: CASTKKLAEPYEQYF. The DNA for the CDR3 is TGTGCCAGCACCAAAAAACTAGCGGAACCCTACGAGCAGTACTTC.